This is a list of T cell receptor beta chains from one sample in a study of Ad26.COV2.S vaccination and SARS-CoV-2 variants. The repertoire was sequenced with immunoSEQ multiplex PCR; TCRdb's copy has only in-frame clones and lacks some. Here the sample spans 300,000 to 350,000 clones, about 88% being singletons. Here the sequenced sample was peripheral blood, taken in a trial of Ad26.COV2.S vaccine versus placebo. The source of these receptors is a person between 18 and 65 years old who received the Ad26.COV2.S COVID-19 vaccine or a placebo. Both conserved end residues are trimmed from each CDR3. Each record gives: V gene, CDR3 protein.

>TRBV18
ASSDASQIYT
>TRBV4-2
ASSQEVRLEGLDGYT
>TRBV9
ASSRTGASTGELF
>TRBV28
ASSPPQGGGTEAF
>TRBV5-1
ASSGGVYEQY
>TRBV12-3/TRBV12-4
ASSQGQTYEQY
>TRBV30
AWSTLRGSHNSPLH
>TRBV28
ASRLDVAARGYT
>TRBV19
ASSLTGQGFLYGYT
>TRBV28
ASIPGQGPYEQY
>TRBV3-1/TRBV3-2
ASSLPYKGGYT
>TRBV2
ASSGWLLGETQY
>TRBV3-1/TRBV3-2
ASSLSASGRPNTEAF
>TRBV6-6
ASSYGWGQDNEQF
>TRBV19
ASSITGRYNEQF
>TRBV28
ATKGNEQF
>TRBV21-1
ASSKARAGSVICNQPQH
>TRBV9
ASSASSYNEQF
>TRBV19
ASSNWFTNTGELF
>TRBV23-1
ASRPTGHSGNTIY